Described below is a single TCR beta chain sequence and its context. Its antigen is unknown. The data were taken from a study of cytomegalovirus exposure and HLA in healthy donors. Study overall: An early data release held 79 million or so unique TCRs from HLA-typed donors.

Trimming stripped 5 bases from V and 11 bases from J, with 20 bases between. In germline, CDR1 is LNHDA, CDR2 SQIVND (reference sequence). CDR3 length: 14 residues. General study results and limits: Later work showed greater clonal expansion in HLA-associated TCR beta chains than in equally common others. Cytomegalovirus status was reportedly diagnosed by the classifier with high sensitivity and specificity.

Primers included in the PCR were 60 Vbeta and 13 Jbeta primers. Clones were read by immunoSEQ multiplex PCR, and TCRdb kept only the in-frame ones, dropping some. The data show 90,000 to 140,000 clones, over 65% seen once. Input material: PBMCs. The chain joins TRBV19 to TRBJ2-3; D is unresolved. The sequence was collected from a middle-aged man in good health and CMV-seropositive. The chain's CDR3 is CASSGAADLSGQYF. As DNA, the CDR3 is TGTGCCAGTAGTGGCGCGGCAGACCTGTCTGGGCAGTATTTT.